Listed here are 30 T cell receptor beta chains from one sample, sequenced in a study of OX40 agonist ivuxolimab in advanced cancers. Using immunoSEQ multiplex PCR, the repertoire was profiled, and TCRdb retains in-frame clones only, with some absent. The sample lists some 83,000 clones, roughly nine tenths occurring once. Sequencing used CD4+ or CD8+ T cells sorted from blood, obtained in a trial of the OX40 agonist ivuxolimab. All receptors come from an adult with an advanced solid tumor such as melanoma, head and neck, liver or kidney cancer.

This clone was seen once. CDR3 residues: CASSSGTSINEQFF. The CDR3, as DNA: TGTGCCAGCAGTTCCGGTACTAGCATCAATGAGCAGTTCTTC. The chain recombines TRBV6-5 with TRBJ2-1, with D possibly being TRBD2 (6 bases). Looked up from germline, CDR1 is MNHEY and CDR2 is SVGAGI. The CDR3 totals 14 residues. Between the trimmed V and J ends, which lost 4 bases and 6 bases, there was a span of 13 bases.

This clone was counted a single time. V and J are TRBV7-9 and TRBJ1-5; 8 bases align to TRBD1. The CDR3 is 14 amino acids. CDR1 is SEHNR, CDR2 FQNEAQ, per germline (reference sequence). Unmatched junction bases numbered 2, after V lost 4 bases and J lost 3 bases. The CDR3 sequence is CASSSGQDNQPQHF. CDR3 DNA sequence: TGTGCCAGCAGCTCGGGACAGGACAATCAGCCCCAGCATTTT.

As DNA, the CDR3 is TGTGCCAGTAAGGCGGGAGGGACGAATGAGCAGTTCTTC. The encoded protein is CASKAGGTNEQFF. V usage is TRBV19 and J usage is TRBJ2-1; 9 bases match TRBD2. Trimming took 7 bases from V and 7 from J; bases not matched to a gene: 5. The length of the CDR3 is 13 residues. Germline V gives CDR1 LNHDA, CDR2 SQIVND (reference sequence).

The rearrangement uses TRBV7-8 and TRBJ2-1; TRBD2 matches 12 bases. V shed 1 base and J 2 bases; nucleotides not matched to a gene: 12. From germline, CDR1 is SGHVS and CDR2 FQNEAQ. The CDR3 covers 20 residues. CDR3 loop: CASSLGWGETSGSTYNEQFF. The CDR3 region has the DNA TGTGCCAGCAGCTTAGGATGGGGGGAGACTAGCGGGAGTACCTACAATGAGCAGTTCTTC.

V gene TRBV4-1 combines with J gene TRBJ1-5; the match to TRBD1 covers 9 bases. Germline loops: CDR1 MGHRA, CDR2 YSYEKL. Losses at the gene ends were 2 bases for V and 3 bases for J; bases not matched to a gene: 14. This CDR3 comprises 19 residues. The CDR3 nucleotides are TGCGCCAGCAGCCAATACTGGCAAGGGGGACAGGGACCCAATCAGCCCCAGCATTTT. This encodes CASSQYWQGGQGPNQPQHF.

The chain carries TRBV7-9 and TRBJ1-2; 7 nucleotides align to TRBD1. The CDR3 covers 13 residues. The ends lost 5 bases at V and 3 bases at J; junction bases unmatched: 3. The germline V gene has CDR1 SEHNR and CDR2 FQNEAQ (reference sequence). CDR3 in amino acids: CASSPDRDYGYTF. The CDR3 coding sequence is TGTGCCAGCAGCCCAGACAGGGACTATGGCTACACCTTC. Based on the CDR3 plus reference TRBV7-9 and TRBJ1-2, the full variable domain is DTGVSQNPRHKITKRGQNVTFRCDPISEHNRLYWYRQTLGQGPEFLTYFQNEAQLEKSRLLSDRFSAERPKGSFSTLEIQRTEQGDSAMYLCASSPDRDYGYTFGSGTRLTVV.

The chain uses TRBV29-1 and TRBJ2-1, with 12 bases that match TRBD2. The CDR3 is 19 residues long. Germline V gives CDR1 SQVTM, CDR2 ANQGSEA. V shed 0 bases, J shed 4 bases, and the junction held 13 bases outside the gene matches. The CDR3 coding sequence is TGCAGCGTTGAAGATATCACCGTAACTAGCGGGAGGTTTTACAATGAGCAGTTCTTC. Translated: CSVEDITVTSGRFYNEQFF.

This chain uses TRBV2 with TRBJ1-2; perhaps TRBD1 as D (6 bases). Germline V lookup: CDR1 SNHLY, CDR2 FYNNEI. Trimming stripped 1 base from V and 4 bases from J, with 16 bases between. The CDR3 is 16 residues long. CDR3: CASSEVTGISAYGYTF. DNA for the CDR3: TGTGCCAGCAGTGAAGTAACAGGGATTTCGGCCTATGGCTACACCTTC.

V gene TRBV12-2 combines with J gene TRBJ2-7; the table assigns TRBD2, which was not confirmed against the DNA. TRBV12-2 is an annotated pseudogene. The CDR3 runs 15 residues. This CDR3 is CASRLSGGSSYEQYV. The CDR3 DNA reads TGTGCAAGTCGCTTATCGGGGGGAAGCTCCTACGAGCAGTACGTC.

This clone turned up a few times. The chain employs TRBV4-3 and TRBJ1-6; 9 bases are a match to TRBD1. V trimming: 0 bases; J trimming: 9 bases; junction bases outside the gene matches: 3. The germline CDR1 and CDR2 sequences are LGHNA and YSLEER. The CDR3 sequence is 15 residues long. The CDR3 DNA sequence: TGCGCCAGCAGCCAAGATTTGGACAGGGGTTCACCCCTCCACTTT. This sequence encodes CASSQDLDRGSPLHF.

This clone was detected once. The genes are TRBV12-5 and TRBJ2-3; D might be TRBD1 or TRBD2, each matching 5 bases. The CDR3 length is 14 residues. V was pared by 7 bases and J by 5 bases, with 16 bases between. Germline V gives CDR1 LGHNT, CDR2 FRNRAP. The CDR3 DNA is TGTGCTAGTGCCCTGACGGGGCCGGGAGATACGCAGTATTTT. Amino acids: CASALTGPGDTQYF.

CDR3 in DNA: TGTGCCTGGAGTATCGGATCCACGGACGGCTACACCTTC. Translated, it gives CAWSIGSTDGYTF. The chain joins TRBV30 to TRBJ1-2; no definite D call. Germline assignment: CDR1 GTSNPN and CDR2 SVGIG (reference sequence). Trimming pared 2 bases from V and 8 bases from J, leaving 15 bases between. The CDR3 extends over 13 amino acids.

The chain employs TRBV19 and TRBJ2-1; 11 nucleotides match TRBD2. V was pared by 3 bases and J by 9 bases, with 7 bases of the junction left unmatched. Germline V gene sequence: CDR1 LNHDA, CDR2 SQIVND (reference sequence). CDR3 length: 15 amino acids. The CDR3 loop is CASSMSSGGAFEQFF. The CDR3 nucleotides are TGTGCCAGTAGTATGAGTAGCGGGGGGGCCTTTGAGCAGTTCTTC.

The rearrangement joins TRBV28 to TRBJ2-7; 9 positions match TRBD1. The V gene's germline CDR1 is MDHEN and CDR2 SYDVKM. The CDR3 extends over 13 amino acids. The junction had 3 bases not matched to a gene; V was cut back by 4 bases and J by 5 bases. CDR3 region: CASSWTGEHEQYF. The CDR3 DNA reads as TGTGCCAGCAGTTGGACAGGGGAACACGAGCAGTACTTC.

This chain joins TRBV19 and TRBJ1-5; no definite D call. V lost 2 bases and J lost 0, with 8 bases in between. Germline V CDR1 and CDR2: LNHDA, SQIVND (reference sequence). The CDR3 contains 15 residues. The DNA for the CDR3 is TGTGCCAGTAGTATAACTGAATATAGCAATCAGCCCCAGCATTTT. Translation gives CASSITEYSNQPQHF.

V and J are TRBV7-3 and TRBJ2-3, with no clear D. Germline V gives CDR1 SGHTA, CDR2 FQGTGA. V shed 0 bases and J shed 1 base, with 8 bases lying between them. There are 15 residues in the CDR3. The CDR3 coding sequence is TGTGCCAGCAGCTTAACAGATGTTCGCACAGATACGCAGTATTTT. Protein: CASSLTDVRTDTQYF. The full variable domain, rest sourced from reference TRBV7-3 and TRBJ2-3, is GAGVSQTPSNKVTEKGKYVELRCDPISGHTALYWYRQSLGQGPEFLIYFQGTGAADDSGLPNDRFFAVRPEGSVSTLKIQRTERGDSAVYLCASSLTDVRTDTQYFGPGTRLTVL.

The V call is TRBV7-9, the J call TRBJ1-1, with D possibly TRBD1 on 5 matching bases. The CDR3 totals 12 residues. Trimming took 1 base from V and 10 from J, leaving 10 bases between them. Germline V gives CDR1 SEHNR, CDR2 FQNEAQ (reference sequence). The CDR3 spells CASSLGDGGAFF. DNA of the CDR3: TGTGCCAGCAGCTTAGGGGACGGGGGAGCTTTCTTT.

V usage is TRBV10-3 and J usage is TRBJ2-2; D possibly corresponds to TRBD2 (6 bases). Germline lookup yields CDR1 ENHRY and CDR2 SYGVKD. Trimming cost V 4 bases and J 4 bases, with 13 bases left between them. The CDR3 covers 15 residues. The CDR3 region has the DNA TGTGCCATCAGTGCGGCGGGGTTGGGCACCGGGGAGCTGTTTTTT. This codes for CAISAAGLGTGELFF.

The V gene is TRBV28, the J gene TRBJ1-5; D might be TRBD1 (6 bases). The CDR3 covers 17 residues. Germline assignment: CDR1 MDHEN and CDR2 SYDVKM. Trimming shortened V by 2 bases and J by 7 bases, and 21 bases separated the two germline ends. Here the CDR3 DNA reads TGTGCCAGCAGTTTACACCCGGGGGGCCTCTGGGGGCAGCCCCAGCATTTT. Translated: CASSLHPGGLWGQPQHF. The whole variable domain, filled in from reference TRBV28 and TRBJ1-5, reads DVKVTQSSRYLVKRTGEKVFLECVQDMDHENMFWYRQDPGLGLRLIYFSYDVKMKEKGDIPEGYSVSREKKERFSLILESASTNQTSMYLCASSLHPGGLWGQPQHFGDGTRLSIL.

The chain recombines TRBV29-1 with TRBJ1-3; possibly TRBD1 for D (6 bases). V was cut by 6 bases and J by 10 bases, with 16 bases left in between. CDR1 SQVTM and CDR2 ANQGSEA come from the germline V gene. The CDR3 has 12 residues. The CDR3 nucleotides are TGCAGCGTATCGCTGGACAGCGGGACCATATATTTT. Translation: CSVSLDSGTIYF.

The V gene is TRBV4-3, the J gene TRBJ2-2; TRBD1 matches at 9 bases. CDR3 length: 15 amino acids. Germline lookup yields CDR1 LGHNA and CDR2 YSLEER. The V segment lost 7 bases and the J segment 4 bases; nucleotides outside the gene matches: 7. This CDR3 reads CASTPGQGITGELFF. The DNA for the CDR3 is TGCGCCAGCACCCCGGGACAGGGCATCACCGGGGAGCTGTTTTTT.

The chain combines TRBV18 with TRBJ2-7; possibly TRBD1 for D (5 bases). The ends were cut back, 6 bases at V and 3 bases at J, with 15 bases in the middle. Looked up from germline, CDR1 is KGHSH and CDR2 is LQKENI. The CDR3 runs 14 residues. The CDR3 DNA sequence: TGTGCCAGCTCGCAAAAAGGACAAAACTACGAGCAGTACTTC. It is translated as CASSQKGQNYEQYF. The variable domain in full, completed from reference TRBV18 and TRBJ2-7, reads NAGVMQNPRHLVRRRGQEARLRCSPMKGHSHVYWYRQLPEEGLKFMVYLQKENIIDESGMPKERFSAEFPKEGPSILRIQQVVRGDSAAYFCASSQKGQNYEQYFGPGTRLTVT.

This chain links TRBV27 with TRBJ2-1; a weak D match, TRBD2 (5 bases). There are 13 residues in the CDR3. Trimming took off 1 base at V and 9 bases at J, with 10 bases between the two ends. In germline, CDR1 is MNHEY, CDR2 SMNVEV (reference sequence). The CDR3 coding sequence is TGTGCCAGCAGTTTATTTGGAGGCACTGAGCAGTTCTTC. The encoded protein is CASSLFGGTEQFF.

This chain's CDR3 is CATSLNNEQFF. CDR3 coding DNA: TGTGCCACCAGCCTCAACAATGAGCAGTTCTTC. The chain combines TRBV15 with TRBJ2-1; D ambiguous. The CDR3 is made up of 11 amino acids. Trimming stripped 5 bases from V and 5 bases from J, with 4 bases between. Per germline, CDR1 LNHNV and CDR2 YYDKDF (reference sequence).

This chain joins TRBV2 and TRBJ2-3; no firm D call. CDR3 length: 14 residues. V was shortened by 5 bases and J by 1 base, with 10 bases between the two germline ends. The germline CDR1 and CDR2 sequences are SNHLY and FYNNEI. The CDR3 bases are TGTGCCAGCAGTCGCAGTACCCGCACAGATACGCAGTATTTT. Amino acids: CASSRSTRTDTQYF.

This clone showed up just once. This chain connects TRBV6-5 to TRBJ2-1; tentative D call: TRBD2 (6 bases). V was pared by 8 bases and J by 0 bases, with 14 bases between. The CDR3 length is 15 residues. Germline V gene sequence: CDR1 MNHEY, CDR2 SVGAGI. The CDR3 DNA is TGTGCCAGCCGGGACTTCCCCGACTCCTACAATGAGCAGTTCTTC. Amino acid sequence: CASRDFPDSYNEQFF.

V is TRBV27 and J is TRBJ2-3; D is unclear. The CDR3 covers 12 residues. Germline loops: CDR1 MNHEY, CDR2 SMNVEV (reference sequence). V was shortened by 4 bases and J by 2 bases, with 4 bases between the two germline ends. CDR3 in DNA: TGTGCCAGCAGTTCGTTCACAGATACGCAGTATTTT. Amino acids: CASSSFTDTQYF.

The genes are TRBV7-6 and TRBJ1-5; D gene ambiguous. V was trimmed by 0 bases and J by 3 bases, leaving 9 bases between them. In germline, CDR1 is SGHVS, CDR2 FNYEAQ. This CDR3 region has 15 residues. The CDR3 reads CASSLAGGLNQPQHF. In DNA, the CDR3 is TGTGCCAGCAGCTTAGCGGGCGGCCTCAATCAGCCCCAGCATTTT.

The J gene is TRBJ2-1, the V gene TRBV28; 9 bases are a match to TRBD1. The germline CDR1 and CDR2 sequences are MDHEN and SYDVKM. This CDR3 is 17 amino acids long. V lost 5 bases, J lost 4 bases, and 12 bases stayed unmatched. The CDR3 here is CASSPWAGTGSYNEQFF. The CDR3 nucleotides are TGTGCCAGCAGTCCGTGGGCCGGGACAGGGAGTTACAATGAGCAGTTCTTC.

This clone was observed a handful of times. The genes are TRBV19 and TRBJ1-2, with TRBD1 identical over 8 bases. Germline V CDR1 and CDR2: LNHDA, SQIVND (reference sequence). The V gene end was trimmed by 5 bases and the J gene end by 5 bases; junction bases not matched to a gene: 4. This CDR3 has 13 residues. The CDR3 bases are TGTGCCAGTAGTGTGGACAGGGATTATGGCTACACCTTC. Amino acid sequence: CASSVDRDYGYTF.